The present TCR beta chain was sequenced within a study of T-cell reconstitution after alpha-beta-depleted transplantation in children (dated by TCRdb to 2015 to 2016). Concerning the study at large: The study quantitatively tracked T-cell immune reconstitution after TCRalphabeta/CD19-depleted allogeneic hematopoietic cell transplantation in children using TCR repertoire profiling. Here is what the overall study found, with its caveats: The high TCRbeta diversity at day 60 in some patients was ascribed to recipient T cells and intrathymic progenitors that had survived conditioning. The frequencies of hyperexpanded clones fell over the following months, and after one year, T-cell counts and TCRbeta diversity were mostly attributed to newly produced T cells. The apparently early recovery of alphabetaT-cell counts about two months after transplant reportedly depended on only several hundred rapidly expanded clones that came from non-depleted graft cells.

Measured from the cysteine to the phenylalanine, the CDR3 is 14 residues long. Only CDR3 DNA remains: 42 bases, in frame from the first base. According to the germline V gene (reference sequence), CDR1 reads SSHAT and CDR2 reads FNYEAQ. V is reduced by 2 bases and J by 6 bases, leaving a spacing of 10 bases between them. This clonotype has a handful of counts. No cognate antigen has been identified for it. No quality values exist for individual bases; no much larger clone is one base distant. The library was built by means of PCR. Data came from an Illumina HiSeq 2500. TCR library preparation used molecular barcoding, with unique molecular identifiers applied to normalize quantification of the TCRbeta repertoire. The public sequencing data were trimmed at Q25 with fastp and processed into clonotypes with MiXCR by TCRdb, which kept only in-frame beta chains. Each entry merges the rows of one CDR3 protein and shows their most common DNA and genes. Across this sample there are some 830,000 distinct CDR3 sequences, with less than 20% seen only once. The ten largest make up roughly 5% of the sample.

What this sample's treatment or condition label stands for: allogeneic hematopoietic cell transplantation with graft depleted of TCRalphabeta T cells and CD19 B cells. The transplant recipients were children given TCRalphabeta/CD19-depleted allogeneic hematopoietic cell grafts. Specimen: PBMCs, mostly from graft donor cells, collected 360 days after TCRalphabeta/CD19-depleted stem cell transplant. The chain joins TRBV7-7 to TRBJ2-2; the D gene is possibly TRBD2, with 6 bases matching. The origin of this receptor is a male patient younger than 18 who had a stem cell transplant for acute lymphoblastic leukemia, so the T cells may come from the graft donor. The sequenced DNA: TGTGCCAGCAGCTTAAGTTGGAGGGCCGGGGAGCTGTTTTTT. Translated, it reads CASSLSWRAGELFF.